Each of the 8 T cell receptor beta chains below was sequenced from the same sample in a study of identical twins. TCRdb independently ran MiXCR on the 5' RACE reads; one entry per CDR3 protein. The sample lists 420,000 or so distinct CDR3 sequences, about 18% occurring once. The sequenced sample consisted of naive T cells sorted from blood. The receptor set was obtained from a man aged 45-65 years in good health.

This chain links TRBV7-2 with TRBJ1-1; the D gene is possibly TRBD1 (6 bases). The germline V gene has CDR1 SGHTA and CDR2 FQGNSA. Trimming stripped 5 bases from V and 1 base from J, with 17 bases between. This CDR3 comprises 16 residues. Here the CDR3 DNA reads TGTGCCAGCAGCACGAATAACAGGGCCCCGAACACTGAAGCTTTCTTT. Protein: CASSTNNRAPNTEAFF.

This clonotype has ten or more counts. V usage is TRBV7-3 and J usage is TRBJ2-2; 7 bases are shared with TRBD2. Germline CDR1 SGHTA, CDR2 FQGTGA. The J segment lost 4 bases and the V segment lost 0 bases, leaving 8 bases of the junction unmatched. The CDR3 consists of 17 residues. CDR3 loop: CASSLTSTSAITGELFF. The CDR3 DNA is TGTGCCAGCAGCTTAACGTCAACTAGCGCTATCACCGGGGAGCTGTTTTTT.

CDR3 nucleotide sequence: TGTGCCAGCAGCCGTAGCGGGAGGGCGCCAGATACGCAGTATTTT. Protein: CASSRSGRAPDTQYF. This chain uses TRBV9 with TRBJ2-3; 11 bases fit TRBD2. The CDR3 is made up of 15 amino acids. V lost 4 bases, J lost 4 bases, and 5 bases stayed unmatched. Looked up from germline, CDR1 is SGDLS and CDR2 is YYNGEE.

CDR3 in amino acids: CASSQKGLADPYEQYF. CDR3 DNA sequence: TGTGCCAGCAGCCAAAAAGGACTAGCGGATCCCTACGAGCAGTACTTC. V gene TRBV4-2 combines with J gene TRBJ2-7; TRBD2 agrees at 10 bases. Germline V lookup: CDR1 LGHNA, CDR2 YNFKEQ. V gave up 2 bases and J gave up 2 bases; unmatched junction bases: 6. The CDR3 has 16 amino acids.

The chain has TRBV6-2 or TRBV6-3 and TRBJ1-1, with a tentative D call TRBD1 (5 bases). Trimming shortened V by 7 bases and J by 4 bases, and 16 bases separated the two germline ends. Germline V lookup: CDR1 MNHEY, CDR2 SVGEGT. The CDR3 totals 14 residues. The CDR3 DNA is TGTGCCAGCATCACGGGGGGAGGCGGCACTGAAGCTTTCTTT. Translation gives CASITGGGGTEAFF.

There are a few counts of this clonotype. The genes are TRBV19 and TRBJ2-7; D unresolved. In germline, CDR1 is LNHDA, CDR2 SQIVND (reference sequence). V shed 5 bases and J shed 0 bases, with 17 bases lying between them. The CDR3 runs 16 residues. The CDR3 here is CASSPRAPYGSYEQYF. CDR3 in DNA: TGTGCCAGTAGTCCCCGAGCCCCTTACGGCTCCTACGAGCAGTACTTC. Full variable domain (remainder filled in from reference TRBV19 and TRBJ2-7): DGGITQSPKYLFRKEGQNVTLSCEQNLNHDAMYWYRQDPGQGLRLIYYSQIVNDFQKGDIAEGYSVSREKKESFPLTVTSAQKNPTAFYLCASSPRAPYGSYEQYFGPGTRLTVT.

This clonotype was detected a few times. The rearrangement uses TRBV15 and TRBJ2-2, with TRBD2 identical over 7 bases. Trimming removed 5 bases from V and 7 bases from J; junction bases left unmatched: 7. The CDR3 is 14 residues long. Germline lookup yields CDR1 LNHNV and CDR2 YYDKDF (reference sequence). CDR3 protein: CATSEGLGVGELFF. For the CDR3, the DNA is TGTGCCACCAGCGAAGGACTAGGAGTCGGGGAGCTGTTTTTT.

This clonotype was counted many times. J is TRBJ2-1 and V is TRBV29-1, with D tentatively TRBD1 (5 bases). This CDR3 is built from 14 residues. Between the trimmed V and J ends, which lost 7 bases and 5 bases, there was a span of 18 bases. Germline CDR1 is SQVTM and CDR2 is ANQGSEA. CDR3 in DNA: TGCAGCGCCGCGTCTGGGGCCTGGGACAATGAGCAGTTCTTC. This translates into CSAASGAWDNEQFF.